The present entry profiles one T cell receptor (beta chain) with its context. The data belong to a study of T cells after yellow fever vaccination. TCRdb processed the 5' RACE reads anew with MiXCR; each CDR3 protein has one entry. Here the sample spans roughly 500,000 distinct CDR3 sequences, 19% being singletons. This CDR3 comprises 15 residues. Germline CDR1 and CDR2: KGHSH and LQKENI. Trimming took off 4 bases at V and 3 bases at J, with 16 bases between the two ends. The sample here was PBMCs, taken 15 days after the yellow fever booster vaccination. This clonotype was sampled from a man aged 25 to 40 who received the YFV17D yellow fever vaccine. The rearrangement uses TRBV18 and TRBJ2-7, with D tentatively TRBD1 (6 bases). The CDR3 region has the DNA TGTGCCAGCTCACGGTACAGGGAATCCGGCTACGAGCAGTACTTC. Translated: CASSRYRESGYEQYF.